The rows below give T cell receptor beta chains drawn from one sample of a study of vaccination and CD4 T cells after COVID-19. TCRdb reanalysed the PCR reads using MiXCR and keeps one entry per CDR3 protein. The profile covers fewer than 11,000 distinct CDR3 sequences, with 42% appearing a single time and about 35% taken by the ten largest. No antigen has been identified for these receptors. Sequencing was done on a sample of CD4+ T cells from blood, cultured in vitro. These receptors came from a human donor who had recovered from COVID-19. CDR3s include the opening cysteine and the closing phenylalanine or tryptophan. Each record gives: clone size, J gene, D gene, V gene, CDR3 DNA, CDR3 protein. D genes are given only for firm matches. Size values are once, few and many counts, or a class for expanded clones, and some rows have none.

abundance: few; j_gene: TRBJ1-5; d_gene: TRBD1; v_gene: TRBV2; CDR3nt: TGTGCCAGCAGAAGGGGACAGGTCATTAATCAGCCCCAGCATTTT; CDR3aa: CASRRGQVINQPQHF
abundance: few; j_gene: TRBJ2-7; d_gene: NA; v_gene: TRBV2; CDR3nt: TGTGCCAGCAGAAACTTACCCGGGTTAAACTCCTACGAGCAGTACTTC; CDR3aa: CASRNLPGLNSYEQYF
abundance: NA; j_gene: TRBJ2-7; d_gene: NA; v_gene: TRBV10-3; CDR3nt: TGTGCCATCAGTGAGTCCCTACCCACCGTAGGTGAGCAGTACTTC; CDR3aa: CAISESLPTVGEQYF
abundance: NA; j_gene: TRBJ1-1; d_gene: NA; v_gene: TRBV19; CDR3nt: TGTGCCAGTGCTGCTTGGGAGCAGACGACTGAAGCTTTCTTT; CDR3aa: CASAAWEQTTEAFF
abundance: few; j_gene: TRBJ1-6; d_gene: NA; v_gene: TRBV6-1; CDR3nt: TGTGCCAGCAGTGAAGGAGGAGGAAGAAGGCGTAATTCACCCCTCCACTTT; CDR3aa: CASSEGGGRRRNSPLHF
abundance: few; j_gene: TRBJ1-6; d_gene: NA; v_gene: TRBV18; CDR3nt: TGTGCCAGCTCAGGGGGGCTTGGAAATTCACCCCTCCACTTT; CDR3aa: CASSGGLGNSPLHF
abundance: NA; j_gene: TRBJ2-1; d_gene: NA; v_gene: TRBV11-3; CDR3nt: TGTGCCAGCAGCTTAGACGGCCGAATCCTGCAGTTCTTC; CDR3aa: CASSLDGRILQFF
abundance: once; j_gene: TRBJ1-1; d_gene: NA; v_gene: TRBV12-3/TRBV12-4; CDR3nt: TGTGCCAGCAGTTTAACCGCCCGGGAAGCTTTCTTT; CDR3aa: CASSLTAREAFF
abundance: medium-sized; j_gene: TRBJ1-5; d_gene: NA; v_gene: TRBV6-1; CDR3nt: TGTGCCAGCGCTCCAGCCGGGGGAACCGTGTTGAGCAATCAGCCCCAGCATTTT; CDR3aa: CASAPAGGTVLSNQPQHF
abundance: NA; j_gene: TRBJ1-5; d_gene: NA; v_gene: TRBV7-2; CDR3nt: TGTGCCAGCAGCCGTGGAGTTGCAGACAATCAGCCCCAGCATTTT; CDR3aa: CASSRGVADNQPQHF
abundance: NA; j_gene: TRBJ2-3; d_gene: TRBD2; v_gene: TRBV20-1; CDR3nt: TGCAGTGCTATGGATAGCGGGGTTCGGGCAGATACGCAGTATTTT; CDR3aa: CSAMDSGVRADTQYF
abundance: NA; j_gene: TRBJ1-1; d_gene: NA; v_gene: TRBV7-2; CDR3nt: TGTGCCAGCAGCTTCCGTGCAGGGTGGGATATGAACACTGAAGCTTTCTTT; CDR3aa: CASSFRAGWDMNTEAFF
abundance: NA; j_gene: TRBJ2-2; d_gene: TRBD2; v_gene: TRBV24-1; CDR3nt: TGTGCCACCAGTGATCCCGGGGGGACGGACACCGGGGAGCTGTTTTTT; CDR3aa: CATSDPGGTDTGELFF
abundance: NA; j_gene: TRBJ1-2; d_gene: NA; v_gene: TRBV30; CDR3nt: TGTGCCTGGAGTGGGAGGGCCTATGGCTACACCTTC; CDR3aa: CAWSGRAYGYTF
abundance: NA; j_gene: TRBJ2-2; d_gene: NA; v_gene: TRBV12-3/TRBV12-4; CDR3nt: TGTGCCAGCACCCCGGGTTTTACGAACACCGGGGAGCTGTTTTTT; CDR3aa: CASTPGFTNTGELFF
abundance: NA; j_gene: TRBJ1-5; d_gene: NA; v_gene: TRBV2; CDR3nt: TGTGCCAGCAGGCCCTGGAGGGACCAGCCCCAGCATTTT; CDR3aa: CASRPWRDQPQHF
abundance: NA; j_gene: TRBJ1-2; d_gene: NA; v_gene: TRBV12-5; CDR3nt: TGTGCTAGTGGTTCGACCGGGGACTCAGTCAAATACACCTTC; CDR3aa: CASGSTGDSVKYTF
abundance: NA; j_gene: TRBJ2-7; d_gene: NA; v_gene: TRBV19; CDR3nt: TGTGCCAGTAGTATAGCGGCCGGGAGTGGCGAGCAGTACTTC; CDR3aa: CASSIAAGSGEQYF
abundance: few; j_gene: TRBJ2-3; d_gene: TRBD2; v_gene: TRBV11-2; CDR3nt: TGTGCCAGCTCCCACCCGGGGGGGCATGGTACGCAGTATTTT; CDR3aa: CASSHPGGHGTQYF
abundance: few; j_gene: TRBJ1-1; d_gene: NA; v_gene: TRBV2; CDR3nt: TGTGCCAGCAGTGGGGACGGATTATCTGAAGCTTTCTTT; CDR3aa: CASSGDGLSEAFF
abundance: once; j_gene: TRBJ2-1; d_gene: TRBD2; v_gene: TRBV20-1; CDR3nt: TGCAGTGCTACCTTACCACAACTAGCGGGGGTTTACAATGAGCAGTTCTTC; CDR3aa: CSATLPQLAGVYNEQFF
abundance: few; j_gene: TRBJ1-1; d_gene: NA; v_gene: TRBV11-3; CDR3nt: TGTGCCAGCAGCTTAGGGGCGGTTGAAGCTTTCTTT; CDR3aa: CASSLGAVEAFF
abundance: NA; j_gene: TRBJ1-5; d_gene: TRBD1; v_gene: TRBV4-1; CDR3nt: TGCGCCAGCAGCCTGGAGACAACAGGGGACCAGCCCCAGCATTTT; CDR3aa: CASSLETTGDQPQHF
abundance: NA; j_gene: TRBJ1-1; d_gene: NA; v_gene: TRBV20-1; CDR3nt: TGCAGTGCTAGAGCCCCGGGGCAGGGAAAATTTGAAGCTTTCTTT; CDR3aa: CSARAPGQGKFEAFF
abundance: NA; j_gene: TRBJ2-7; d_gene: NA; v_gene: TRBV5-5; CDR3nt: TGTGCCAGCAGCTTATCCTCGGACAGTTTCTCCGAGCAGTACTTC; CDR3aa: CASSLSSDSFSEQYF
abundance: few; j_gene: TRBJ1-2; d_gene: NA; v_gene: TRBV7-9; CDR3nt: TGTGCCAGCAGCCCCGGATCGGTCTATGGCTACACCTTC; CDR3aa: CASSPGSVYGYTF
abundance: NA; j_gene: TRBJ1-2; d_gene: TRBD1; v_gene: TRBV2; CDR3nt: TGTGCCAGCAGTGAAATGGGACAGAACTATGGCTACACCTTC; CDR3aa: CASSEMGQNYGYTF
abundance: NA; j_gene: TRBJ2-1; d_gene: NA; v_gene: TRBV7-2; CDR3nt: TGTGCCAGCAGCTTAGGAGACTATTCCGGGAACAATGAGCAGTTCTTC; CDR3aa: CASSLGDYSGNNEQFF
abundance: NA; j_gene: TRBJ1-2; d_gene: NA; v_gene: TRBV5-1; CDR3nt: TGCGCCAGCAGCCAAGCAGGGAAGATGGACTATGGCTACACCTTC; CDR3aa: CASSQAGKMDYGYTF
abundance: NA; j_gene: TRBJ2-7; d_gene: NA; v_gene: TRBV7-2; CDR3nt: TGTGCCAGCAGCTTAGGCGTCCCCTACGAGCAGTACTTC; CDR3aa: CASSLGVPYEQYF
abundance: few; j_gene: TRBJ2-1; d_gene: NA; v_gene: TRBV7-2; CDR3nt: TGTGCCAGCAGCCGCAGCGCCCGAGAAGAGCAGTTCTTC; CDR3aa: CASSRSAREEQFF
abundance: NA; j_gene: TRBJ2-1; d_gene: NA; v_gene: TRBV12-5; CDR3nt: TGTGCTAGTGGTTTGGTACTCAATCCCAGTAACTCCTACAATGAGCAGTTCTTC; CDR3aa: CASGLVLNPSNSYNEQFF
abundance: NA; j_gene: TRBJ2-3; d_gene: NA; v_gene: TRBV7-9; CDR3nt: TGTGCCAGCAGCGAACTTTGGGGGGCAGAGTCCACAGATACGCAGTATTTT; CDR3aa: CASSELWGAESTDTQYF
abundance: NA; j_gene: TRBJ2-3; d_gene: TRBD1; v_gene: TRBV2; CDR3nt: TGTGCCAGTGAACGGGACAGTCTGCGCACAGATACGCAGTATTTT; CDR3aa: CASERDSLRTDTQYF
abundance: NA; j_gene: TRBJ1-5; d_gene: TRBD1; v_gene: TRBV6-2/TRBV6-3; CDR3nt: TGTGCCAGCAGCCCAGGTGGGCAGGGGGGCAATCAGCCCCAGCATTTT; CDR3aa: CASSPGGQGGNQPQHF
abundance: NA; j_gene: TRBJ1-6; d_gene: NA; v_gene: TRBV6-1; CDR3nt: TGTGCCAGCAGACCCACAGGGATCAATTCACCCCTCCACTTT; CDR3aa: CASRPTGINSPLHF
abundance: NA; j_gene: TRBJ2-7; d_gene: NA; v_gene: TRBV5-6; CDR3nt: TGTGCCAGCAGCTTGTGGGGATCACAAGGACTGACGGGCGAGCAGTACTTC; CDR3aa: CASSLWGSQGLTGEQYF
abundance: once; j_gene: TRBJ2-5; d_gene: TRBD1; v_gene: TRBV5-6; CDR3nt: TGTGCCAGCAGCTTGCGACAGGGGGCGTGGGGAGAGACCCAGTACTTC; CDR3aa: CASSLRQGAWGETQYF
abundance: NA; j_gene: TRBJ1-1; d_gene: NA; v_gene: TRBV6-1; CDR3nt: TGTGCCAGCAGTGTTTCAGGGACCCTGAACACTGAAGCTTTCTTT; CDR3aa: CASSVSGTLNTEAFF
abundance: few; j_gene: TRBJ1-5; d_gene: TRBD1; v_gene: TRBV6-5; CDR3nt: TGTGCCAGCAGTTACTCCCCAGGGGGTAATCAGCCCCAGCATTTT; CDR3aa: CASSYSPGGNQPQHF
abundance: NA; j_gene: TRBJ1-2; d_gene: NA; v_gene: TRBV18; CDR3nt: TGTGCCAGCTCGTCCTTAAGCACACAAGGGGGGCTAAGAGGCTACACCTTC; CDR3aa: CASSSLSTQGGLRGYTF
abundance: NA; j_gene: TRBJ1-2; d_gene: NA; v_gene: TRBV5-1; CDR3nt: TGCGCCAGCAGCTTGGAGGCACACTTGAACTATGGCTACACCTTC; CDR3aa: CASSLEAHLNYGYTF
abundance: few; j_gene: TRBJ1-3; d_gene: TRBD1; v_gene: TRBV6-1; CDR3nt: TGTGCCAGCAGTCCGGGACAGTTCTCTGGAAACACCATATATTTT; CDR3aa: CASSPGQFSGNTIYF
abundance: NA; j_gene: TRBJ2-6; d_gene: NA; v_gene: TRBV6-1; CDR3nt: TGTGCCTGCAAGGGGAGACAGGCAGAAGGGGCCAACGTCCTGACTTTC; CDR3aa: CACKGRQAEGANVLTF
abundance: NA; j_gene: TRBJ1-2; d_gene: NA; v_gene: TRBV21-1; CDR3nt: TGTGCCAGCAAGTTGTCTGGGGGCTACACCTTC; CDR3aa: CASKLSGGYTF
abundance: NA; j_gene: TRBJ2-5; d_gene: NA; v_gene: TRBV12-3/TRBV12-4; CDR3nt: TGTGCCAGCAGTTTGGTACCCCAAGAGACCCAGTACTTC; CDR3aa: CASSLVPQETQYF
abundance: few; j_gene: TRBJ1-2; d_gene: TRBD1; v_gene: TRBV11-2; CDR3nt: TGTGCCAGCAGCCGGGACAGTTACTATGGCTACACCTTC; CDR3aa: CASSRDSYYGYTF
abundance: NA; j_gene: TRBJ1-2; d_gene: TRBD1; v_gene: TRBV5-4; CDR3nt: TGTGCCAGCAGCCCAACAGGGGACGGTAACTATGGCTACACCTTC; CDR3aa: CASSPTGDGNYGYTF
abundance: few; j_gene: TRBJ2-5; d_gene: NA; v_gene: TRBV24-1; CDR3nt: TGTGCCACCAGTGACCCAAGTTTGGAGACCCAGTACTTC; CDR3aa: CATSDPSLETQYF
abundance: NA; j_gene: TRBJ2-2; d_gene: NA; v_gene: TRBV11-2; CDR3nt: TGTGCCAGCAGACCACTAAGAGGAAGTCACACCGGGGAGCTGTTTTTT; CDR3aa: CASRPLRGSHTGELFF
abundance: NA; j_gene: TRBJ1-1; d_gene: NA; v_gene: TRBV7-8; CDR3nt: TGTGCCAGCAGCTTAGTGGTTCTGAACACTGAAGCTTTCTTT; CDR3aa: CASSLVVLNTEAFF
abundance: NA; j_gene: TRBJ1-6; d_gene: TRBD1; v_gene: TRBV7-9; CDR3nt: TGTGCCAGCAGCTTACAACAGGGGTTTGGGGAGAATTCACCCCTCCACTTT; CDR3aa: CASSLQQGFGENSPLHF
abundance: NA; j_gene: TRBJ2-1; d_gene: NA; v_gene: TRBV12-5; CDR3nt: TGTGCTAGTGGTTTGTATACCAATGAGCAGTTCTTC; CDR3aa: CASGLYTNEQFF
abundance: NA; j_gene: TRBJ2-5; d_gene: NA; v_gene: TRBV7-9; CDR3nt: TGTGCCAGCAGCTCAACAGAGCACCAAGAGACCCAGTACTTC; CDR3aa: CASSSTEHQETQYF
abundance: NA; j_gene: TRBJ1-1; d_gene: TRBD1; v_gene: TRBV5-1; CDR3nt: TGCGCCAGCAGCTGGGGGGGACAGAGTACTGAAGCTTTCTTT; CDR3aa: CASSWGGQSTEAFF
abundance: NA; j_gene: TRBJ2-3; d_gene: NA; v_gene: TRBV7-9; CDR3nt: TGTGCCAGCAGCCTCCTCTCTCCCACGGATACGCAGTATTTT; CDR3aa: CASSLLSPTDTQYF
abundance: NA; j_gene: TRBJ1-6; d_gene: NA; v_gene: TRBV12-3/TRBV12-4; CDR3nt: TGTGCTAGCAGTCCACAGGGTGGTGGTAATTCACCCCTCCACTTT; CDR3aa: CASSPQGGGNSPLHF
abundance: NA; j_gene: TRBJ1-4; d_gene: NA; v_gene: TRBV7-8; CDR3nt: TGTGCCAGCAGCCCCCGGAGTACTAATGAAAAACTGTTTTTT; CDR3aa: CASSPRSTNEKLFF
abundance: NA; j_gene: TRBJ1-1; d_gene: TRBD1; v_gene: TRBV6-1; CDR3nt: TGTGCCAGCAGGGCCTCCGGGACAGGGGACACTGAAGCTTTCTTT; CDR3aa: CASRASGTGDTEAFF